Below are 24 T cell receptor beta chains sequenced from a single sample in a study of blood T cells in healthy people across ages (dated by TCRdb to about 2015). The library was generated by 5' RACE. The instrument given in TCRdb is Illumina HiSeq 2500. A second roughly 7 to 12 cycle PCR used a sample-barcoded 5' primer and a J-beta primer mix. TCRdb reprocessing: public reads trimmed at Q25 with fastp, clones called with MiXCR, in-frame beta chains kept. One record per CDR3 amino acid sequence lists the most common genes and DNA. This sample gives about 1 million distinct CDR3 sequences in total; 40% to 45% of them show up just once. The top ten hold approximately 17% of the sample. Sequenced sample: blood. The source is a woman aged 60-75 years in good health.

The CDR3 loop reads CASSPRDRGDNEKLFF. CDR3 nucleotides: TGTGCCAGCAGCCCCCGGGACAGGGGAGATAATGAAAAACTGTTTTTT. The chain recombines TRBV3-1 with TRBJ1-4; 10 bases map to TRBD1. CDR3 size: 16 residues. The ends lost 4 bases at V and 4 bases at J; junction bases unmatched: 6. Germline CDR1 and CDR2: LGHDT and YNNKEL (reference sequence).

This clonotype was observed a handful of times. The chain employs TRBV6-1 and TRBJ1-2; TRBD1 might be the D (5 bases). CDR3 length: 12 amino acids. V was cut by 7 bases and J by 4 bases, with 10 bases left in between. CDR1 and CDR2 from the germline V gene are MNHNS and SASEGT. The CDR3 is CASNRQTYGYTF. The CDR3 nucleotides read TGTGCCAGCAACCGACAGACCTATGGCTACACCTTC.

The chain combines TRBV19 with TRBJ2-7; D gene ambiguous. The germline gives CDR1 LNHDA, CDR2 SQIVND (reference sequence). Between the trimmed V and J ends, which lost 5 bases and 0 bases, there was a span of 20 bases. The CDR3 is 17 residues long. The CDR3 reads CASSSASGRLSSYEQYF. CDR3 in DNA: TGTGCCAGTAGTTCAGCTTCAGGACGGTTAAGCTCCTACGAGCAGTACTTC.

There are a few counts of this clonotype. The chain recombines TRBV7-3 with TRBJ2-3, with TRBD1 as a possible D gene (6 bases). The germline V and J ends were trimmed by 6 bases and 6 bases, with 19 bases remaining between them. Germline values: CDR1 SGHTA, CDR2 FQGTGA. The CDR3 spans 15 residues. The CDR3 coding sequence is TGTGCCAGCAGTTCCGACAGGTCCTCACGGGATACGCAGTATTTT. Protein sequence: CASSSDRSSRDTQYF. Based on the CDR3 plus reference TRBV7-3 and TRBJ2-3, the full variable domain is GAGVSQTPSNKVTEKGKYVELRCDPISGHTALYWYRQSLGQGPEFLIYFQGTGAADDSGLPNDRFFAVRPEGSVSTLKIQRTERGDSAVYLCASSSDRSSRDTQYFGPGTRLTVL.

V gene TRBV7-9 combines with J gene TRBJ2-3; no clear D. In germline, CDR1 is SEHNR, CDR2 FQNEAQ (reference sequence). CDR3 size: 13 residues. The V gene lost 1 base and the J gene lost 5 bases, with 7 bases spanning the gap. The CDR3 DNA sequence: TGTGCCAGCAGCTTAGGGGCCCAAGATACGCAGTATTTT. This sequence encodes CASSLGAQDTQYF.

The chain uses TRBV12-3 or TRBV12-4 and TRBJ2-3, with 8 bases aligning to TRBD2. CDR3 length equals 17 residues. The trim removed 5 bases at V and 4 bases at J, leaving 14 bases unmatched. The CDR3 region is CASSLGVAGGWADTQYF. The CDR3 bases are TGTGCCAGCAGTCTGGGTGTGGCGGGAGGTTGGGCAGATACGCAGTATTTT.

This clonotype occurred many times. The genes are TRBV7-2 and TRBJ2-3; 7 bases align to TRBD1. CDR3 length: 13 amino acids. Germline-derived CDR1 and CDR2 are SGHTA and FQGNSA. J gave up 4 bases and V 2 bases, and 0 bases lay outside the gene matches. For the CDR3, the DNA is TGTGCCAGCAGCTTACAGGGGGCAGATACGCAGTATTTT. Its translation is CASSLQGADTQYF.

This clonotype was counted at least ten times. CDR3 sequence reads: CASRRTSGSYEQYF. CDR3 in DNA: TGTGCCAGCAGACGGACTAGCGGGAGCTACGAGCAGTACTTC. The V gene is TRBV2, the J gene TRBJ2-7, with TRBD2 matching over 13 bases. CDR1 is SNHLY, CDR2 FYNNEI, per germline. The CDR3 covers 14 residues. The trim removed 6 bases at V and 3 bases at J, leaving 2 bases unmatched.

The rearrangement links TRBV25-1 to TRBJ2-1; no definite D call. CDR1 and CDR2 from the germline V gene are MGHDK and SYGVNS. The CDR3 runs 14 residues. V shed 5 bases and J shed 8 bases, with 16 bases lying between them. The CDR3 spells CASSPRAFTDEQFF. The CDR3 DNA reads TGTGCCAGCAGTCCCCGGGCCTTTACGGATGAGCAGTTCTTC.

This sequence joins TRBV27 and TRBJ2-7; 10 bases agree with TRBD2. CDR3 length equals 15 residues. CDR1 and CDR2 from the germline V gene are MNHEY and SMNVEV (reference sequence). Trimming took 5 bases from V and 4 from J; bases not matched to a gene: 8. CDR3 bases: TGTGCCAGCAGTCCCGGGACTAGCGAGTGGTACGAGCAGTACTTC. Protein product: CASSPGTSEWYEQYF.

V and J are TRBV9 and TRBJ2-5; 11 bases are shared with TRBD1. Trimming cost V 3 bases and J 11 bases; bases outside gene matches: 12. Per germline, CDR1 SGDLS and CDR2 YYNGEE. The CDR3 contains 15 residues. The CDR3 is CASSASGTGGNEQYF. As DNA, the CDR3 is TGTGCCAGCAGCGCGTCCGGGACAGGGGGTAATGAGCAGTACTTC. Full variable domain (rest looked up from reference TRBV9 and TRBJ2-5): DSGVTQTPKHLITATGQRVTLRCSPRSGDLSVYWYQQSLDQGLQFLIQYYNGEERAKGNILERFSAQQFPDLHSELNLSSLELGDSALYFCASSASGTGGNEQYFGPGTRLLVL.

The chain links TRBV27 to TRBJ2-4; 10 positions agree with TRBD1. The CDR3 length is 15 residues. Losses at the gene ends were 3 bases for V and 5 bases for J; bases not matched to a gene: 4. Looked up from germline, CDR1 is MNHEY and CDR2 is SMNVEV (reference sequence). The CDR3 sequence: CASSFHGTGENIQYF. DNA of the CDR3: TGTGCCAGCAGTTTCCACGGGACAGGGGAAAACATTCAGTACTTC.

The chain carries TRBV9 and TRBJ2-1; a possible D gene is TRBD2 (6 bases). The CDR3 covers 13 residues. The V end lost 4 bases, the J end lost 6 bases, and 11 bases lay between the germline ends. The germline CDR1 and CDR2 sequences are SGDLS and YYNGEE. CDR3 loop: CASSPGTSNEQFF. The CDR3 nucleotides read TGTGCCAGCAGCCCGGGGACTTCCAATGAGCAGTTCTTC.

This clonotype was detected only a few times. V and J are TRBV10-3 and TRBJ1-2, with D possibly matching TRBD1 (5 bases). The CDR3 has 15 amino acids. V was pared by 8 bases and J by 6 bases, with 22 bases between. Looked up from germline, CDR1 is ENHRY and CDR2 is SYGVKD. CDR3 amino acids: CAIRFGESGLNGYTF. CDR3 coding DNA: TGTGCCATCCGTTTTGGGGAGTCAGGGTTGAATGGCTACACCTTC.

CDR3 bases: TGTGCCAGCAGCTTAACTTCCGGGACAGGGCGTAGCAATGAGCAGTTCTTC. This gives the protein CASSLTSGTGRSNEQFF. The rearrangement uses TRBV7-3 and TRBJ2-1; 9 bases line up with TRBD1. V gave up 0 bases and J gave up 6 bases; unmatched junction bases: 9. Germline values: CDR1 SGHTA, CDR2 FQGTGA. The CDR3 length is 17 residues.

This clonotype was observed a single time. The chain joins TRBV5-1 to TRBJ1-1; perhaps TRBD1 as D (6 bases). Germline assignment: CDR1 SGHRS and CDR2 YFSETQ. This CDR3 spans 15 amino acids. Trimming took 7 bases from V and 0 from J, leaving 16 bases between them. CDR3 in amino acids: CASSGGGRMNTEAFF. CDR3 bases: TGCGCCAGCTCGGGCGGGGGGCGGATGAACACTGAAGCTTTCTTT.

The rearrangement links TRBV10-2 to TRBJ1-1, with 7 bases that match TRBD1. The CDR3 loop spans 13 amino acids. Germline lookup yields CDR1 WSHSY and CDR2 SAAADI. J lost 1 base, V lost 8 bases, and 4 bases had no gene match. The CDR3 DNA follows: TGCGCCAGCCTGACAGGGCCGAACACTGAAGCTTTCTTT. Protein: CASLTGPNTEAFF.

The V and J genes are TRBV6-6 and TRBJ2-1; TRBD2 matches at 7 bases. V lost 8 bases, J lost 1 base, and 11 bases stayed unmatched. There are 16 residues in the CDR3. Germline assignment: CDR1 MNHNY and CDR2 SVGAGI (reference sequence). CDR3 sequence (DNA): TGTGCCAGCCGACGGGGCGAGGGAGGGTCCTACAATGAGCAGTTCTTC. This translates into CASRRGEGGSYNEQFF.

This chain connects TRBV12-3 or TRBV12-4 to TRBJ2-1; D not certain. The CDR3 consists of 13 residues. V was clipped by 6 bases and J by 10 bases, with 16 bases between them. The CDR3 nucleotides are TGTGCCAGCAGGCCCCCGAGAGATATGGAGCAGTTCTTC. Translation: CASRPPRDMEQFF.

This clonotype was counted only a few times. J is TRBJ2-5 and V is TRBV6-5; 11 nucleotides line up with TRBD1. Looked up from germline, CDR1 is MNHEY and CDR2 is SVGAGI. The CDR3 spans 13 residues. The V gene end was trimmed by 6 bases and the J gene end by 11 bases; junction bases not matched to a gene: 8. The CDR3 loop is CASRTGTGGRQYF. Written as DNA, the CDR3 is TGTGCCAGCAGAACCGGGACAGGGGGGAGGCAGTACTTC.

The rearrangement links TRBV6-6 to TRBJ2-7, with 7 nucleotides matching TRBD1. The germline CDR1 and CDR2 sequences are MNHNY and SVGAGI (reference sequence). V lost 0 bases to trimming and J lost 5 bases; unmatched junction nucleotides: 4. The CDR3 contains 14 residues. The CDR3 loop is CASSYSWDSDEQYF. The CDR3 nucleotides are TGTGCCAGCAGTTACTCATGGGACAGCGACGAGCAGTACTTC.

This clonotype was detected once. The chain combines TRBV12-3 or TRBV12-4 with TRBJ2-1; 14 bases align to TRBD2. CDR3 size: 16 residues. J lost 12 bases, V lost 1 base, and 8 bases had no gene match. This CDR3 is CASSLGGLAGVDGQFF. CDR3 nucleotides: TGTGCCAGCAGTTTAGGGGGACTAGCGGGAGTAGATGGGCAGTTCTTC.

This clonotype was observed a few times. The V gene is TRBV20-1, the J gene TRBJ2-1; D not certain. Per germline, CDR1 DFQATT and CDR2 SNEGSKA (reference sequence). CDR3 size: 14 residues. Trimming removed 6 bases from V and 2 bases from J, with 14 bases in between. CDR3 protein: CSAPILETYNEQFF. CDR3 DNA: TGCAGTGCCCCAATTCTAGAGACCTACAATGAGCAGTTCTTC.

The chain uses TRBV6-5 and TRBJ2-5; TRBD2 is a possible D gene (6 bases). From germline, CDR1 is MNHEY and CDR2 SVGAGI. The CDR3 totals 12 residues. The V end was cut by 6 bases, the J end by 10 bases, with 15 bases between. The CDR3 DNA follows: TGTGCCAGCAGCTCACGGAGGGGAGACCAGTACTTC. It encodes CASSSRRGDQYF.